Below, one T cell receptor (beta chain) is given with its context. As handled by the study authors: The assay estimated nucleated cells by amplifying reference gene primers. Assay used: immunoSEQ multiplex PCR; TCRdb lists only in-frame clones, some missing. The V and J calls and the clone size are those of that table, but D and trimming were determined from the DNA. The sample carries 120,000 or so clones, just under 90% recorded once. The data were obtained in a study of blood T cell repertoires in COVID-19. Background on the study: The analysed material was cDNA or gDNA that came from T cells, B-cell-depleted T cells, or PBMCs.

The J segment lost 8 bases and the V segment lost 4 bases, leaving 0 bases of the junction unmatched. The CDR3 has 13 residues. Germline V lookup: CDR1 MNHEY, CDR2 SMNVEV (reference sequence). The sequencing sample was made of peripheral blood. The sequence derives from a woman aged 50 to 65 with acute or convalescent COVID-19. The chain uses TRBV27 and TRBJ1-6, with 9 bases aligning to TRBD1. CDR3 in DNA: TGTGCCAGCAGTTGGGACAGGGATTCACCCCTCCACTTT. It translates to CASSWDRDSPLHF.